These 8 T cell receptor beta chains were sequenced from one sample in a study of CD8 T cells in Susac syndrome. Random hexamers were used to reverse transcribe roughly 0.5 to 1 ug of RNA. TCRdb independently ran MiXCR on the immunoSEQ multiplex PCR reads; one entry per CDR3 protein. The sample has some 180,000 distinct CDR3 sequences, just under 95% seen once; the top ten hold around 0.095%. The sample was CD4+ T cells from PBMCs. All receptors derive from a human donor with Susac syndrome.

CDR3 nucleotide sequence: TGTGCCAGCACTCCCGACAGGGATTACACTGAAGCTTTCTTT. Protein product: CASTPDRDYTEAFF. This sequence joins TRBV6-5 and TRBJ1-1; TRBD1 matches at 7 bases. Trimming at V came to 7 bases and at J to 3 bases, leaving 8 bases not matched to a gene. Germline CDR1 and CDR2: MNHEY and SVGAGI. This CDR3 region has 14 residues.

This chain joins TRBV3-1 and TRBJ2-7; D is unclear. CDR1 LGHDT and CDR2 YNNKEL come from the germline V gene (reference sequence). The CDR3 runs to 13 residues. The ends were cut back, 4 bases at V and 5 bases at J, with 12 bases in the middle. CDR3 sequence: CASSRSNQHEQYF. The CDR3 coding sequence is TGTGCCAGCAGCCGAAGTAACCAGCACGAGCAGTACTTC.

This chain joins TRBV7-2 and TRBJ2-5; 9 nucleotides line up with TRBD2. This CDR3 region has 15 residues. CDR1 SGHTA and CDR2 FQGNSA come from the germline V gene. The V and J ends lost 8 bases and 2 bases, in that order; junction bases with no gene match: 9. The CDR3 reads CASSRAGGKQETQYF. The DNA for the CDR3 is TGTGCCAGCTCGAGGGCGGGGGGGAAGCAAGAGACCCAGTACTTC.

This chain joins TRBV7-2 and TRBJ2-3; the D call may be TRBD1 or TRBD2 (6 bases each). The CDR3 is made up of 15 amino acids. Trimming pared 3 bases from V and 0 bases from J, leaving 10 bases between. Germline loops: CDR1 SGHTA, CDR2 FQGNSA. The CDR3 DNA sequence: TGTGCCAGCAGCTTGAACGGGGGCAGCACAGATACGCAGTATTTT. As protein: CASSLNGGSTDTQYF.

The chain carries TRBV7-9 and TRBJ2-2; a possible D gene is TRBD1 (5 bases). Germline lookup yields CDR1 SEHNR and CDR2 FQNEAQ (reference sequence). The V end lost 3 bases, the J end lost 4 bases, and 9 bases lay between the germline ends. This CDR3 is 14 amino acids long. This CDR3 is CASSFLQVTGELFF. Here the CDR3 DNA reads TGTGCCAGCAGCTTTTTACAGGTCACCGGGGAGCTGTTTTTT.

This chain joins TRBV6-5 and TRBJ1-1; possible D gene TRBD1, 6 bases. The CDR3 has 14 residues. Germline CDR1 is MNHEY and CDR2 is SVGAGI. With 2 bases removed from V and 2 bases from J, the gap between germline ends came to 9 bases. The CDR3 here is CASSYQQGNTEAFF. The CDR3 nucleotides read TGTGCCAGCAGTTACCAACAGGGAAACACTGAAGCTTTCTTT.

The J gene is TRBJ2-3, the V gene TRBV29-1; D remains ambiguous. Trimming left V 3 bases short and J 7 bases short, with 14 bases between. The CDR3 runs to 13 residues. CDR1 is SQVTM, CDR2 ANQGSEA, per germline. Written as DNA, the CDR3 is TGCAGCGTTGAGACGGCAGGCGAGAATACGCAGTATTTT. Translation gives CSVETAGENTQYF.

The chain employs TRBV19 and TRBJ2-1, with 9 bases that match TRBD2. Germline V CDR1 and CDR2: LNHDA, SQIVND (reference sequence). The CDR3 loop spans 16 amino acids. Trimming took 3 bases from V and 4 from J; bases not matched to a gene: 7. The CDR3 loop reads CASSIPSGNRYNEQFF. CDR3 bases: TGTGCCAGTAGTATTCCTAGCGGGAACCGATACAATGAGCAGTTCTTC. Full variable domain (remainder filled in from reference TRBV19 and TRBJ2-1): DGGITQSPKYLFRKEGQNVTLSCEQNLNHDAMYWYRQDPGQGLRLIYYSQIVNDFQKGDIAEGYSVSREKKESFPLTVTSAQKNPTAFYLCASSIPSGNRYNEQFFGPGTRLTVL.